These 8 T cell receptor beta chains were all obtained from the same sample, sequenced in a study of blood T cell repertoires in COVID-19. Using immunoSEQ multiplex PCR, the repertoire was profiled, and TCRdb retains in-frame clones only, with some absent. The table records approximately 670,000 clones, 90% of them present only once. Sequenced sample: peripheral blood. The receptors shown here come from a woman aged 18 to 35 with acute or convalescent COVID-19.

The chain recombines TRBV7-2 with TRBJ1-2, with D unclear. Trimming removed 1 base from V and 8 bases from J, with 14 bases in between. This CDR3 spans 14 amino acids. The germline gives CDR1 SGHTA, CDR2 FQGNSA. The DNA of the CDR3 is TGTGCCAGCAGCTTAGATCGGGAGATGAAGGGCTACACCTTC. Its translation is CASSLDREMKGYTF.

The genes are TRBV7-9 and TRBJ2-3; D gene unclear. V lost 5 bases to trimming and J lost 5 bases, with 14 bases between them. Germline assignment: CDR1 SEHNR and CDR2 FQNEAQ (reference sequence). The CDR3 is 14 residues long. The CDR3 here is CASSRERPRDTQYF. The DNA for the CDR3 is TGTGCCAGCAGCCGCGAGCGCCCCCGAGATACGCAGTATTTT. Full variable domain (outside the CDR3, taken from reference TRBV7-9 and TRBJ2-3): DTGVSQNPRHKITKRGQNVTFRCDPISEHNRLYWYRQTLGQGPEFLTYFQNEAQLEKSRLLSDRFSAERPKGSFSTLEIQRTEQGDSAMYLCASSRERPRDTQYFGPGTRLTVL.

In its sample, this clone was seen once. V usage is TRBV27 and J usage is TRBJ1-2; weak D call: TRBD1 (6 bases). Germline V gives CDR1 MNHEY, CDR2 SMNVEV (reference sequence). The ends were cut back, 0 bases at V and 2 bases at J, with 10 bases in the middle. There are 15 residues in the CDR3. CDR3 region: CASSLSRQGNYGYTF. The CDR3 coding sequence is TGTGCCAGCAGTTTATCGAGGCAGGGGAACTATGGCTACACCTTC.

The chain carries TRBV14 and TRBJ1-5; 8 positions agree with TRBD1. Germline trimming cut 1 base from V and 11 bases from J; bases unmatched to any gene: 10. The CDR3 contains 15 residues. Germline V CDR1 and CDR2: SGHDN, FVKESK. The CDR3 protein is CASSQVGQGDLSQHF. The CDR3 coding sequence is TGTGCCAGCAGCCAAGTAGGACAGGGAGACTTGTCCCAGCATTTT.

The J gene is TRBJ1-2, the V gene TRBV7-9; D gene unclear. The CDR3 is made up of 12 amino acids. Trimming took off 1 base at V and 6 bases at J, with 6 bases between the two ends. CDR1 is SEHNR and CDR2 is FQNEAQ in the germline V gene (reference sequence). In DNA form, the CDR3 reads TGTGCCAGCAGCTTAGTAACAAATGGCTACACCTTC. Protein: CASSLVTNGYTF.

The genes are TRBV3-1 (or the pseudogene TRBV3-2) and TRBJ1-2, with D tentatively TRBD1 (5 bases). V gave up 6 bases and J gave up 3 bases, with 8 bases separating them. The germline V gene has CDR1 LGHDT and CDR2 YNNKEL (reference sequence). There are 12 residues in the CDR3. The CDR3, as DNA: TGTGCCAGCAGGGGGGGGGACTATGGCTACACCTTC. It specifies CASRGGDYGYTF.

A word on this clone: The sample contains more than one DNA sequence encoding this CDR3. The chain links TRBV27 to TRBJ2-7, with 10 bases that match TRBD1. The CDR3 extends over 14 amino acids. Losses at the gene ends were 5 bases for V and 3 bases for J; bases not matched to a gene: 4. From germline, CDR1 is MNHEY and CDR2 SMNVEV (reference sequence). This CDR3 reads CASSLRDRGYEQYF. The CDR3 nucleotides read TGTGCCAGCAGTCTAAGGGACAGGGGCTACGAGCAGTACTTC.

This chain joins TRBV6-5 and TRBJ2-2, with 10 bases fitting TRBD1. V shed 4 bases and J 4 bases; nucleotides not matched to a gene: 3. This CDR3 contains 15 residues. From germline, CDR1 is MNHEY and CDR2 SVGAGI. DNA of the CDR3: TGTGCCAGCAGTTCTGACAGGGGGCCCACCGGGGAGCTGTTTTTT. It translates to CASSSDRGPTGELFF.